This section outlines one T cell receptor beta chain sequence together with its context. The sample is drawn from a study of OX40 agonist ivuxolimab in advanced cancers. Study summary: Previous treatment with anti-PD-1, anti-PD-L1 or anti-CTLA-4 therapy was allowed; under 50% had received some. Three patients showed partial responses: one hepatocellular carcinoma and two cutaneous melanoma cases.

Method: immunoSEQ multiplex PCR; TCRdb's copy keeps in-frame clones and lacks some. This sample has about 69,000 clones; approximately 93% occur once, and the top ten carry about 0.3%. Germline CDR1 reads KGHSH; CDR2 reads LQKENI. V was clipped by 0 bases and J by 0 bases; unmatched bases: 5. The CDR3 is 18 residues long. The sequencing used CD4+ or CD8+ T cells sorted from blood, collected in a trial of the OX40 agonist ivuxolimab. This receptor was taken from an adult with an advanced solid tumor such as melanoma, head and neck, liver or kidney cancer. This sequence joins TRBV18 and TRBJ2-3; TRBD2 agrees at 11 bases. The CDR3 nucleotides are TGTGCCAGCTCACCACCTCTGACTAGCGGGACTAGCACAGATACGCAGTATTTT. It yields the protein CASSPPLTSGTSTDTQYF.